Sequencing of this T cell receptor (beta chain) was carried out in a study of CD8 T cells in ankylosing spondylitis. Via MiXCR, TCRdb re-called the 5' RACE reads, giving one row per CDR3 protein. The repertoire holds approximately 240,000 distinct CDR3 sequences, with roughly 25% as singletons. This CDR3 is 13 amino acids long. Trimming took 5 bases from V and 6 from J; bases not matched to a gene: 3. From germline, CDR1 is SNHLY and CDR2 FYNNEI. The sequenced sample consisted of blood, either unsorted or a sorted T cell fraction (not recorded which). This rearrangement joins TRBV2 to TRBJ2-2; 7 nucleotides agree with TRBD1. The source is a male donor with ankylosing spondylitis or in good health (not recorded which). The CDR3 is CASSNRGSGELFF. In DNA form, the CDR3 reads TGTGCCAGCAGTAACAGGGGATCCGGGGAGCTGTTTTTT.